The text below deals with one T cell receptor beta chain. Antigen specificity is unknown. This entry is derived from a study of Graves' ophthalmopathy and Graves' hyperthyroidism. Donors with ophthalmopathy: moderate-to-severe activity, CAS ≥3, NOSPECS ≥4, duration under 3 months. No donor had other autoimmune disease, uncontrolled infection, pregnancy or lactation. Fresh peripheral blood (approximately 9.5 ml) yielded the PBMCs. Germline V gene lookup returns CDR1 SQVTM and CDR2 ANQGSEA. This CDR3 has 13 amino acids. The V segment lost 8 bases and the J segment 5 bases; nucleotides outside the gene matches: 10. Findings and caveats of the study: Blood was where most expanded thyroid clonotypes above 0.001 frequency also turned up.

RNA transcripts served as template for amplifying TCR beta CDR3 sequences. Scientists carried out first-round RT-PCR using HTBI primers and then a second-round multiplex PCR. A single record per CDR3 protein comes from TCRdb applying MiXCR to the multiplex PCR reads. The data show around 600,000 distinct CDR3 sequences, more than 40% seen once. This receptor was taken from an adult man with Graves' ophthalmopathy. This sequence joins TRBV29-1 and TRBJ2-5, with 8 bases that match TRBD1. Material: peripheral blood. DNA for the CDR3: TGCAGCTCGCCCGACAGGGGAAGGGAGACCCAGTACTTC. This sequence encodes CSSPDRGRETQYF.